Below are 27 T cell receptor beta chains sequenced from a single sample in a study of patients and donors after allogeneic stem cell transplantation. MiXCR, applied by TCRdb to the RT-PCR reads, yields one record per CDR3 protein. Of about 960,000 distinct CDR3 sequences in the sample, 15% to 20% are singletons; the top ten hold about 6%. What was sequenced was blood, either unsorted or a sorted T cell fraction (not recorded which). The receptors come from a human donor who was either an allogeneic HSCT recipient or a stem cell or donor lymphocyte infusion donor (not recorded which). It is not recorded whose cells these are; they may come from a transplant donor.

This chain links TRBV7-2 with TRBJ2-7; tentative D call: TRBD1 (6 bases). The CDR3 has 15 residues. Trimming took 5 bases from V and 5 from J, leaving 19 bases between them. Germline assignment: CDR1 SGHTA and CDR2 FQGNSA. The CDR3 reads CASSRSGVYLNEQYF. DNA of the CDR3: TGTGCCAGCAGCCGGTCAGGGGTTTATCTTAACGAGCAGTACTTC.

V and J are TRBV6-2 or TRBV6-3 and TRBJ1-5; D possibly corresponds to TRBD1 (6 bases). This CDR3 spans 16 amino acids. V was cut by 0 bases and J by 2 bases, with 11 bases left in between. The V gene's germline CDR1 is MNHEY and CDR2 SVGEGT. CDR3 DNA: TGTGCCAGCAGTTACTCGGGGGGCGCGGGCAATCAGCCCCAGCATTTT. Translated, it gives CASSYSGGAGNQPQHF.

The J gene is TRBJ2-2, the V gene TRBV7-8; 8 nucleotides line up with TRBD1. Germline loops: CDR1 SGHVS, CDR2 FQNEAQ. CDR3 length: 17 amino acids. The V and J ends lost 1 base and 4 bases, in that order; junction bases with no gene match: 8. DNA of the CDR3: TGTGCCAGCAGCTTAGTTGGCAGGGGGCTTGGCACCGGGGAGCTGTTTTTT. This sequence encodes CASSLVGRGLGTGELFF.

The chain combines TRBV7-3 with TRBJ2-3, with 9 bases aligning to TRBD2. The CDR3 sequence is 16 residues long. J lost 6 bases, V lost 1 base, and 8 bases had no gene match. CDR1 and CDR2 from the germline V gene are SGHTA and FQGTGA. CDR3 sequence (DNA): TGTGCCAGCAGCTTAAGTGGCGGGGGGGCTCGCGATACGCAGTATTTT. Translating gives CASSLSGGGARDTQYF.

This clonotype occurred a few times. The rearrangement uses TRBV7-2 and TRBJ1-3, with no clear D. Trimming stripped 0 bases from V and 4 bases from J, with 13 bases between. In germline, CDR1 is SGHTA, CDR2 FQGNSA. The CDR3 length is 16 residues. CDR3 in DNA: TGTGCCAGCAGCTTAGCGCCGGGGAAGGCAGGAAACACCATATATTTT. Protein: CASSLAPGKAGNTIYF. The variable domain in full, with the rest retrieved from reference TRBV7-2 and TRBJ1-3, is GAGVSQSPSNKVTEKGKDVELRCDPISGHTALYWYRQSLGQGLEFLIYFQGNSAPDKSGLPSDRFSAERTGGSVSTLTIQRTQQEDSAVYLCASSLAPGKAGNTIYFGEGSWLTVV.

This clonotype was counted many times. The chain couples TRBV20-1 to TRBJ1-2; no definite D call. Germline-derived CDR1 and CDR2 are DFQATT and SNEGSKA (reference sequence). This CDR3 is 10 amino acids long. Trimming removed 7 bases at V and 4 bases at J, with 7 bases between. DNA of the CDR3: TGCAGTGTACGGACCTATGGCTACACCTTC. This encodes CSVRTYGYTF.

At least ten counts were recorded for this clonotype. The CDR3 region has the DNA TGTGCCAGCAGCGTAGCTCCAGGGAACGAGCAGTACTTC. This gives the protein CASSVAPGNEQYF. The genes are TRBV9 and TRBJ2-7; maybe TRBD1 (5 bases). The CDR3 length is 13 residues. V was shortened by 0 bases and J by 5 bases, with 9 bases between the two germline ends. Germline V lookup: CDR1 SGDLS, CDR2 YYNGEE.

The chain carries TRBV18 and TRBJ1-5; possible D gene TRBD1, 5 bases. The length of the CDR3 is 14 residues. The V gene lost 5 bases and the J gene lost 7 bases, with 15 bases spanning the gap. Germline assignment: CDR1 KGHSH and CDR2 LQKENI. The DNA for the CDR3 is TGTGCCAGCTCAGGGGTAAGGGCAGGGCAGCCCCAGCATTTT. Protein sequence: CASSGVRAGQPQHF.

This clonotype occurred a few times. The V gene is TRBV12-3 or TRBV12-4, the J gene TRBJ2-7, with 11 bases fitting TRBD2. This CDR3 is 14 amino acids long. Germline trimming cut 5 bases from V and 5 bases from J; bases unmatched to any gene: 5. CDR3 residues: CASSTSGSRHEQYF. DNA of the CDR3: TGTGCCAGCAGTACTAGCGGGAGCCGTCACGAGCAGTACTTC.

This clonotype has just a few counts. The V call is TRBV28, the J call TRBJ2-4; weak D call: TRBD1 (6 bases). CDR3 length equals 14 residues. CDR1 is MDHEN and CDR2 is SYDVKM in the germline V gene. Trimming removed 7 bases from V and 0 bases from J, with 10 bases in between. DNA for the CDR3: TGTGCCAGCACTCTACAGGGAGCCAAAAACATTCAGTACTTC. It translates to CASTLQGAKNIQYF.

The chain has TRBV25-1 and TRBJ1-4, with a tentative D call TRBD1 (5 bases). Germline V gives CDR1 MGHDK, CDR2 SYGVNS. The CDR3 is made up of 13 amino acids. Between the trimmed V and J ends, which lost 3 bases and 8 bases, there was a span of 10 bases. This chain's CDR3 is CASSDGGTEKLFF. CDR3 bases: TGTGCCAGCAGTGACGGGGGTACGGAAAAACTGTTTTTT.

V is TRBV18 and J is TRBJ2-3, with TRBD2 identical over 9 bases. This CDR3 is 15 amino acids long. Germline V CDR1 and CDR2: KGHSH, LQKENI. V lost 6 bases to trimming and J lost 1 base; unmatched junction nucleotides: 5. The CDR3 is CASSASGGRTDTQYF. CDR3 DNA sequence: TGTGCCAGCTCGGCCAGCGGGGGGCGCACAGATACGCAGTATTTT.

J is TRBJ1-4 and V is TRBV2, with 7 bases identical to TRBD1. The CDR3 contains 14 residues. V lost 7 bases, J lost 4 bases, and 6 bases stayed unmatched. Per germline, CDR1 SNHLY and CDR2 FYNNEI. CDR3 protein: CASIGGGINEKLFF. The CDR3 coding sequence is TGTGCCAGCATCGGAGGGGGCATTAATGAAAAACTGTTTTTT.

Worth noting for this clonotype: Since a much larger clone is just one base distant, this may be a read error. The chain joins TRBV3-1 to TRBJ2-1, with D perhaps TRBD1 (5 bases). Trimming cost V 3 bases and J 6 bases, with 6 bases left between them. CDR1 and CDR2 (germline): LGHDT, YNNKEL (reference sequence). This CDR3 is 12 amino acids long. CDR3 region: CASSHQGNEQFF. The CDR3 nucleotides read TGTGCCAGCAGCCATCAGGGCAATGAGCAGTTCTTC.

The chain carries TRBV6-6 and TRBJ1-1; D unclear. Trimming cost V 10 bases and J 1 base, with 13 bases left between them. Germline loops: CDR1 MNHNY, CDR2 SVGAGI (reference sequence). The CDR3 covers 13 residues. For the CDR3, the DNA is TGTGCCACCAAACCGCTTACGAACACTGAAGCTTTCTTT. It translates to CATKPLTNTEAFF.

The rearrangement joins TRBV11-2 to TRBJ2-5; D possibly corresponds to TRBD2 (6 bases). Trimming pared 5 bases from V and 5 bases from J, leaving 33 bases between. The CDR3 runs to 20 residues. The germline gives CDR1 SGHAT, CDR2 FQNNGV. CDR3 in DNA: TGTGCCAGCAGCCCAAGAGGCTCCGGCGGGATACAGAGTAGTCACGAGACCCAGTACTTC. It translates to CASSPRGSGGIQSSHETQYF.

The J gene is TRBJ1-2, the V gene TRBV29-1, with D possibly matching TRBD1 (6 bases). V lost 3 bases to trimming and J lost 8 bases, with 19 bases between them. The CDR3 has 14 residues. Germline V gene lookup returns CDR1 SQVTM and CDR2 ANQGSEA. The CDR3 DNA sequence: TGCAGCGTTGATCAGGGGCCCCCCCATGGCGGCTACACCTTC. This translates into CSVDQGPPHGGYTF.

The sample holds a few counts of this clonotype. This chain links TRBV20-1 with TRBJ1-1; TRBD1 might be the D (5 bases). The V end lost 8 bases, the J end lost 0 bases, and 13 bases lay between the germline ends. The CDR3 covers 13 residues. Germline loops: CDR1 DFQATT, CDR2 SNEGSKA (reference sequence). The CDR3 region has the DNA TGCAGTCAGACGGGGCTCATGAACACTGAAGCTTTCTTT. Translating gives CSQTGLMNTEAFF.

This clonotype was found many times. The rearrangement joins TRBV12-3 or TRBV12-4 to TRBJ2-2; D perhaps matches TRBD2 (6 bases). CDR3 length: 13 amino acids. With 8 bases removed from V and 4 bases from J, the gap between germline ends came to 11 bases. CDR3 in amino acids: CASVAGSTGELFF. CDR3 bases: TGTGCCAGCGTCGCGGGGTCCACCGGGGAGCTGTTTTTT.

The chain employs TRBV6-1 and TRBJ1-1; D may be TRBD1 (5 bases). From germline, CDR1 is MNHNS and CDR2 SASEGT. Trimming cost V 5 bases and J 7 bases, with 17 bases left between them. This CDR3 spans 14 amino acids. CDR3: CASSLSGGSDEAFF. CDR3 nucleotide sequence: TGTGCCAGCAGTCTGTCGGGGGGTTCTGATGAAGCTTTCTTT.

The rearrangement joins TRBV19 to TRBJ1-2, with D hard to call. Germline assignment: CDR1 LNHDA and CDR2 SQIVND (reference sequence). There are 13 residues in the CDR3. Trimming took off 3 bases at V and 3 bases at J, with 8 bases between the two ends. The CDR3 loop is CASSISRDYGYTF. DNA for the CDR3: TGTGCCAGTAGTATTAGTCGGGACTATGGCTACACCTTC. The complete variable domain, with remaining parts taken from reference TRBV19 and TRBJ1-2, reads DGGITQSPKYLFRKEGQNVTLSCEQNLNHDAMYWYRQDPGQGLRLIYYSQIVNDFQKGDIAEGYSVSREKKESFPLTVTSAQKNPTAFYLCASSISRDYGYTFGSGTRLTVV.

The chain employs TRBV9 and TRBJ2-3, with no clear D. V dropped 0 bases and J dropped 0 bases, with 8 bases sitting between them. The V gene's germline CDR1 is SGDLS and CDR2 YYNGEE. This CDR3 contains 15 residues. CDR3 amino acids: CASSVDQPSTDTQYF. The CDR3 DNA is TGTGCCAGCAGCGTAGATCAGCCTAGCACAGATACGCAGTATTTT.

This chain joins TRBV5-1 and TRBJ2-2, with D unresolved. The CDR3 is made up of 14 amino acids. Germline V gene data show CDR1 as SGHRS and CDR2 as YFSETQ. Trimming took off 0 bases at V and 1 base at J, with 4 bases between the two ends. The CDR3 spells CASSLDLNTGELFF. CDR3 DNA: TGCGCCAGCAGCTTGGACCTGAACACCGGGGAGCTGTTTTTT.

This clonotype was observed many times. J is TRBJ2-1 and V is TRBV5-1; the match to TRBD1 covers 7 bases. The germline V gene has CDR1 SGHRS and CDR2 YFSETQ. Losses at the gene ends were 5 bases for V and 3 bases for J; bases not matched to a gene: 8. The CDR3 covers 15 residues. The CDR3 sequence is CASRAGTANYNEQFF. The CDR3 bases are TGCGCCAGCAGGGCCGGGACAGCAAACTACAATGAGCAGTTCTTC.

This clonotype was found many times. The genes are TRBV27 and TRBJ2-3; D is unclear. This CDR3 is built from 12 residues. CDR1 and CDR2 (germline): MNHEY, SMNVEV (reference sequence). V lost 4 bases, J lost 6 bases, and 8 bases lay in between. In nucleotides, the CDR3 is TGTGCCAGCAGTTCTGTTGGGGATACGCAGTATTTT. It yields the protein CASSSVGDTQYF.

This clonotype was detected only a few times. This chain joins TRBV2 and TRBJ1-2, with 8 bases matching TRBD1. Trimming took 6 bases from V and 8 from J; bases not matched to a gene: 14. This CDR3 spans 15 amino acids. CDR1 and CDR2 (germline): SNHLY, FYNNEI. The CDR3 DNA is TGTGCCAGCAGCCAACCGGGACAGGCAGCGCGGGGCTACACCTTC. Translation: CASSQPGQAARGYTF.

This clonotype was observed a handful of times. The chain has TRBV29-1 and TRBJ1-4; D call uncertain. The CDR3 extends over 12 amino acids. Between the trimmed V and J ends, which lost 6 bases and 8 bases, there was a span of 13 bases. CDR1 SQVTM and CDR2 ANQGSEA come from the germline V gene. DNA of the CDR3: TGCAGCGTGGCGCCGGACGGAGAAAAACTGTTTTTT. It translates to CSVAPDGEKLFF. Variable domain in full (rest from reference TRBV29-1 and TRBJ1-4): SAVISQKPSRDICQRGTSLTIQCQVDSQVTMMFWYRQQPGQSLTLIATANQGSEATYESGFVIDKFPISRPNLTFSTLTVSNMSPEDSSIYLCSVAPDGEKLFFGSGTQLSVL.